Sequencing of this T cell receptor (beta chain) was carried out in a study of blood T cells in healthy people across ages. Germline CDR1 is MGHRA and CDR2 is YSYEKL. With 4 bases removed from V and 4 bases from J, the gap between germline ends came to 16 bases. The CDR3 sequence is 15 residues long. Overall study results and limits: More naive CD4+ cells and higher diversity were found in long-lived than in aged donors. The study regarded diversity estimates from one million T cells as underestimates. Donor CMV infection status was unknown, possibly confounding age-related changes in expanded clonotypes.

A second PCR of roughly 7 to 11 cycles used a sample-barcoded 5' primer and a J-beta primer mix. MiXCR, applied by TCRdb to the 5' RACE reads, yields one record per CDR3 protein. Here the sample spans almost 800,000 distinct CDR3 sequences, roughly 64% being singletons. A minimum of 7 million PBMCs was isolated per sample. As to this clonotype: Its target is unknown.

V usage is TRBV4-1 and J usage is TRBJ1-2; a weak D match, TRBD1 (6 bases). This TCR was sampled from a man aged 25 to 40 in good health. Sequencing was performed on blood. The CDR3 region is CASSPVTGAAYGYTF. For the CDR3, the DNA is TGCGCCAGCAGCCCAGTGACGGGGGCGGCCTATGGCTACACCTTC.